In its sample, the clone carrying this TCR beta chain was seen once. No antigen is known for it. The V end was cut by 1 base, the J end by 5 bases, with 11 bases between. The CDR3 is 13 residues long. In germline, CDR1 is SQVTM, CDR2 ANQGSEA. This entry is derived from a study of CD8 T cells in Susac syndrome. Overall study results and limits: Acknowledgment was made by the study that its TCR sequencing and HLA analysis involved a relatively small number of individuals. The authors found no clonal expansion in Susac syndrome CD4+ T cell repertoires.

When the RNA was reverse transcribed, random hexamers were used with an input of 0.5 to 1 ug. The amplification used immunoSEQ multiplex PCR on TCR beta CDR3; it spanned 54 Vbeta and 13 Jbeta. TCRdb redid the calling of the immunoSEQ multiplex PCR reads with MiXCR, one entry per CDR3 protein. The sample holds about 190,000 distinct CDR3 sequences, 95% seen once. The CD8+ and CD4+ T cells were isolated magnetically using a negative isolation approach, whereas the TEMRA cells were enriched by FACS. Sequences were obtained from CD4+ T cells from PBMCs. The clonotype comes from a human donor with Susac syndrome. The chain recombines TRBV29-1 with TRBJ2-5; tentatively, D is TRBD1 (5 bases). The CDR3, as DNA: TGCAGCGTTGAAGCCACAGGAGCGGAGACCCAGTACTTC. This encodes CSVEATGAETQYF.